This T cell receptor beta chain is from a study of blood T cell repertoires in COVID-19. Sequenced by immunoSEQ multiplex PCR; TCRdb stores in-frame clones only, minus some. Here the sample spans 250,000 to 350,000 clones, about nine tenths being singletons. J lost 2 bases, V lost 5 bases, and 6 bases had no gene match. In germline, CDR1 is SNHLY, CDR2 FYNNEI. The CDR3 is made up of 15 amino acids. The sequenced material came from peripheral blood. The V and J genes are TRBV2 and TRBJ1-1, with 9 bases identical to TRBD1. The receptor's source is a woman aged 55-69 years with acute or convalescent COVID-19. CDR3 amino acids: CASSYDRGFNTEAFF. The CDR3 nucleotides read TGTGCCAGCAGTTACGACAGGGGGTTTAACACTGAAGCTTTCTTT.